A single TCR beta chain is shown here with its context. The sample comes from a study of blood T cell repertoires in COVID-19. Turning to the study itself: Researchers got acute and convalescent COVID-19 samples from the United States, Italy and Spain. PBMCs, B-cell-depleted T cells, or T cells were the source of the cDNA or gDNA that made up the material.

Per the authors' pipeline: Amplification of reference gene primers was used by the study to estimate nucleated cell counts. This table comes from immunoSEQ multiplex PCR, and its TCRdb copy is limited to in-frame clones, with some not included. That table supplies the V and J calls and clone size; D and trimming were determined from the DNA. The sample has around 73,000 clones, more than 65% seen once. The CDR3 is made up of 15 amino acids. The ends were cut back, 2 bases at V and 7 bases at J, with 15 bases in the middle. Per the germline V gene, CDR1 is SGHTA and CDR2 is FQGTGA. The sequenced material came from peripheral blood. This sequence joins TRBV7-3 and TRBJ2-1; a weak D match, TRBD2 (6 bases). The clonotype was recovered from a human donor in a cohort sampled during active COVID-19. CDR3 loop: CASSLGTSPWNEQFF. In DNA, the CDR3 is TGTGCCAGCAGCTTAGGAACTAGCCCTTGGAATGAGCAGTTCTTC.